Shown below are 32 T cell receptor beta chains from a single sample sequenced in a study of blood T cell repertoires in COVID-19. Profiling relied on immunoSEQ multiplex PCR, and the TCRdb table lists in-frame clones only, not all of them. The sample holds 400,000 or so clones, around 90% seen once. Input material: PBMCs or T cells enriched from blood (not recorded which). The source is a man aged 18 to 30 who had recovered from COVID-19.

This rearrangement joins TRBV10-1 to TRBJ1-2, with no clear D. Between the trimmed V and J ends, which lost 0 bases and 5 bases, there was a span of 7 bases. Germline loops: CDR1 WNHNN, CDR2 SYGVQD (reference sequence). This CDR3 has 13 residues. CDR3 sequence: CASSESGGYGYTF. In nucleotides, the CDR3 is TGCGCCAGCAGTGAGTCCGGAGGGTATGGCTACACCTTC.

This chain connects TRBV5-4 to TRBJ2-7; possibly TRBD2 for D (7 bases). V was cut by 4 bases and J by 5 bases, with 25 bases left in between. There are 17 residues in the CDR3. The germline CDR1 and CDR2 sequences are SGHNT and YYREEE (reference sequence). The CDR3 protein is CASSPGGGGRGGNEQYF. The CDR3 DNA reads TGTGCCAGCAGCCCTGGGGGGGGCGGGAGAGGAGGCAACGAGCAGTACTTC. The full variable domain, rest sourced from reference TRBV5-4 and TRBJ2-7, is ETGVTQSPTHLIKTRGQQVTLRCSSQSGHNTVSWYQQALGQGPQFIFQYYREEENGRGNFPPRFSGLQFPNYSSELNVNALELDDSALYLCASSPGGGGRGGNEQYFGPGTRLTVT.

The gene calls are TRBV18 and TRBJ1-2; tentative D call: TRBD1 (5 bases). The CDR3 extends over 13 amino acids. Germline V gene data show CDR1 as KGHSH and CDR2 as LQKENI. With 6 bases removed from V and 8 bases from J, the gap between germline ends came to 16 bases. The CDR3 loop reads CASSEGVEGGYTF. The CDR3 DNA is TGTGCCAGCTCGGAAGGGGTGGAGGGCGGCTACACCTTC.

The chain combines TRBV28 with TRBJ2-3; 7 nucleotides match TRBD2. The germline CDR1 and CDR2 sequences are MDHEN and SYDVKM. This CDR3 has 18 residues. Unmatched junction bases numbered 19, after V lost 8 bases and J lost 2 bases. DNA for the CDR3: TGTGCCAGCCCTCCCAGCTTAGGCGGGGGTAGGTACACAGATACGCAGTATTTT. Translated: CASPPSLGGGRYTDTQYF.

CDR3 sequence (DNA): TGTGCCTGGAGTGTAACAGCGGGATGGAATGAGCAGTTCTTC. Translation: CAWSVTAGWNEQFF. This chain uses TRBV30 with TRBJ2-1; 7 bases are shared with TRBD2. V lost 0 bases and J lost 7; bases outside the gene matches: 6. The CDR3 is 14 amino acids. Germline CDR1 reads GTSNPN; CDR2 reads SVGIG (reference sequence).

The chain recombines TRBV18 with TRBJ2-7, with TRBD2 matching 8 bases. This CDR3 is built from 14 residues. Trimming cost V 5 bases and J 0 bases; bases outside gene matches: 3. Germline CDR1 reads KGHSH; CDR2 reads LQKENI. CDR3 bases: TGTGCCAGCTCATCGACTAGCGTCTCCTACGAGCAGTACTTC. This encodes CASSSTSVSYEQYF.

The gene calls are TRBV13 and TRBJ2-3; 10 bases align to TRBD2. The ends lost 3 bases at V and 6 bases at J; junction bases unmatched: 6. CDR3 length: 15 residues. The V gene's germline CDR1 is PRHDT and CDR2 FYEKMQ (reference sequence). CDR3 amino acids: CASSFPPAGGDTQYF. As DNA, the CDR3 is TGTGCCAGCAGCTTTCCTCCAGCGGGGGGGGATACGCAGTATTTT.

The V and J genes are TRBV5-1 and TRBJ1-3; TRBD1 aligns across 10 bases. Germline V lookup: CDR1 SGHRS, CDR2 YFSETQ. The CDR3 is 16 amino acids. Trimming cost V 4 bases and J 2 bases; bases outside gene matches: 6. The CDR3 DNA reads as TGCGCCAGCAGCCCAGGGACAGGGGTTCCTGGAAACACCATATATTTT. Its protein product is CASSPGTGVPGNTIYF.

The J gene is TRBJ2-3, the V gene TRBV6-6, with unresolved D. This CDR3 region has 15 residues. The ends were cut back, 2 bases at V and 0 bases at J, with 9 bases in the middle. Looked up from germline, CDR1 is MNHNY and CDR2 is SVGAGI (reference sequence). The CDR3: CASSYLLASTDTQYF. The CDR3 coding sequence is TGTGCCAGCAGTTACCTCCTGGCTAGCACAGATACGCAGTATTTT.

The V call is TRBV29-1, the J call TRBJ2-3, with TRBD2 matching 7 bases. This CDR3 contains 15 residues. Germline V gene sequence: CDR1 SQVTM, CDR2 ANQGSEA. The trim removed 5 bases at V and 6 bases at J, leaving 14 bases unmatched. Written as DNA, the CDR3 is TGCAGCGTTCGAGGCGGGAGAAAAGGTTCGGATACGCAGTATTTT. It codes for CSVRGGRKGSDTQYF.

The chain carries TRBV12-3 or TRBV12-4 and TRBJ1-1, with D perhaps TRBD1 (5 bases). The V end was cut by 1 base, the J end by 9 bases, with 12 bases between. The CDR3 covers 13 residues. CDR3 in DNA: TGTGCCAGCAGTTTAGGGCCAGACAGTAAAGCTTTCTTT. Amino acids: CASSLGPDSKAFF.

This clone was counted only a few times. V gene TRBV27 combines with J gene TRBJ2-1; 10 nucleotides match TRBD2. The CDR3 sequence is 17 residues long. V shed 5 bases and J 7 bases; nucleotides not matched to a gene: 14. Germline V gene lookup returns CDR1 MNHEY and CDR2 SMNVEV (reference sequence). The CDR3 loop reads CASSRSGGLATLNEQFF. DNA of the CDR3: TGTGCCAGCAGTAGATCCGGGGGACTAGCGACTTTAAATGAGCAGTTCTTC.

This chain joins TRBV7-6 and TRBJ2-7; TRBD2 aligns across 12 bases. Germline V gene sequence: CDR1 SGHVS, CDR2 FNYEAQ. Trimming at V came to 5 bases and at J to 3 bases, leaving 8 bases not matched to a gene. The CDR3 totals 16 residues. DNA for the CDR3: TGTGCCAGCAGCCTCTCGCCTAGCGGGGGGGTCTACGAGCAGTACTTC. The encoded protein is CASSLSPSGGVYEQYF. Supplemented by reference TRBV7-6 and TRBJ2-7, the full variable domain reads GAGVSQSPRYKVTKRGQDVALRCDPISGHVSLYWYRQALGQGPEFLTYFNYEAQQDKSGLPNDRFSAERPEGSISTLTIQRTEQRDSAMYRCASSLSPSGGVYEQYFGPGTRLTVT.

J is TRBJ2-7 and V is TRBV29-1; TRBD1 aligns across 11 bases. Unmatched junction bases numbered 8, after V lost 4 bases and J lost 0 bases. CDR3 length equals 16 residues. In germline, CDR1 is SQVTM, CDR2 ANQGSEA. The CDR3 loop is CSVGGQGARGSYEQYF. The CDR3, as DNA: TGCAGCGTTGGTGGACAGGGGGCGCGGGGCTCCTACGAGCAGTACTTC.

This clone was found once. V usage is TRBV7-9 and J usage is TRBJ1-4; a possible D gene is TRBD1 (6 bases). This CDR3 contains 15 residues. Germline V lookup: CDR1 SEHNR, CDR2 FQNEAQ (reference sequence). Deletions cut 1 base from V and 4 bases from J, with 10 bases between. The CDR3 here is CASSLETGVNEKLFF. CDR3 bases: TGTGCCAGCAGCTTAGAGACAGGAGTTAATGAAAAACTGTTTTTT.

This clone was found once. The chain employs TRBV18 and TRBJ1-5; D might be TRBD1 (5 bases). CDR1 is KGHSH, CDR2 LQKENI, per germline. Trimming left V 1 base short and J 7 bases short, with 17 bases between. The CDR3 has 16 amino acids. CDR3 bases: TGTGCCAGCTCACCACAGGGGCAGAGTGTGGGCCAGCCCCAGCATTTT. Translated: CASSPQGQSVGQPQHF.

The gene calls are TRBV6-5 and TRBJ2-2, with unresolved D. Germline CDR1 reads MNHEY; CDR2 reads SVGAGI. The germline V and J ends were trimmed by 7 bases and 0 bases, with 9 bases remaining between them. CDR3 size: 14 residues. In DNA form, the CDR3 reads TGTGCCAGCATCAGGAAAACGAACACCGGGGAGCTGTTTTTT. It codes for CASIRKTNTGELFF.

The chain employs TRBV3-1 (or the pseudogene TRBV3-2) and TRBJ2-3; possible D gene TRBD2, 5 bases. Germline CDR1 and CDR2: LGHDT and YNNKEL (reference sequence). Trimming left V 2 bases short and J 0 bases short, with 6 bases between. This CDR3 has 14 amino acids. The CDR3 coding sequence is TGTGCCAGCAGCCAAACGGGGAGCACAGATACGCAGTATTTT. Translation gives CASSQTGSTDTQYF.

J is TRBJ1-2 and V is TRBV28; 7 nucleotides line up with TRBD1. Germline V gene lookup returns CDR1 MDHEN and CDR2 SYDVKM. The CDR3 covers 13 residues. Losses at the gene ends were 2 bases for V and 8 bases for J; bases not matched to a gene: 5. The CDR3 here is CASSLGQALGYTF. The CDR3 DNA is TGTGCCAGCAGTTTAGGACAGGCTCTCGGCTACACCTTC.

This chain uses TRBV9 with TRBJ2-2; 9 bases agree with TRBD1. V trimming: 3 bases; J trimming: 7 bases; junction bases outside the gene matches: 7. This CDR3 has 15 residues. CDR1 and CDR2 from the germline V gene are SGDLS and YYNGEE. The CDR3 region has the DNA TGTGCCAGCAGCGAGACCCTGACAGGGGGCGGGGAGCTGTTTTTT. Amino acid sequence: CASSETLTGGGELFF. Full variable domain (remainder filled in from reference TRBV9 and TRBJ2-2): DSGVTQTPKHLITATGQRVTLRCSPRSGDLSVYWYQQSLDQGLQFLIQYYNGEERAKGNILERFSAQQFPDLHSELNLSSLELGDSALYFCASSETLTGGGELFFGEGSRLTVL.

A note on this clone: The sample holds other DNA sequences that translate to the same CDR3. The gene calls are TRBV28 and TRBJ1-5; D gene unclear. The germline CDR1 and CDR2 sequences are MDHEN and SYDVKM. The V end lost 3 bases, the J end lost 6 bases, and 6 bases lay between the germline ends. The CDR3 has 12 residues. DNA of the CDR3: TGTGCCAGCAGTTTGCCGGGTCAGCCCCAGCATTTT. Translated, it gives CASSLPGQPQHF.

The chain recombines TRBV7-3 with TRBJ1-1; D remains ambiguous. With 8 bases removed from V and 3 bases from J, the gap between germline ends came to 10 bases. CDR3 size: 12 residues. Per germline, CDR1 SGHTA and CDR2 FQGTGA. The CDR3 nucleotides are TGTGCCAGCCCCCGAGGGCACACTGAAGCTTTCTTT. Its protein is CASPRGHTEAFF.

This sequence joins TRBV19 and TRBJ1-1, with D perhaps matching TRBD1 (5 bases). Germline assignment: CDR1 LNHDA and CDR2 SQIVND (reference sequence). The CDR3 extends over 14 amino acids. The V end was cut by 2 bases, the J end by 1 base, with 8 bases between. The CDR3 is CASSIYGGNTEAFF. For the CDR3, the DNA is TGTGCCAGTAGTATATACGGGGGGAACACTGAAGCTTTCTTT.

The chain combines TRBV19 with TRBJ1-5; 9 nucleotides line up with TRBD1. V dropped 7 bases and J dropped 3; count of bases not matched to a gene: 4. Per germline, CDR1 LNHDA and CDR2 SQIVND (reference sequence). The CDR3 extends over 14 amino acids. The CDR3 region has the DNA TGTGCCAGTAACTACAGGGGGCCCAATCAGCCCCAGCATTTT. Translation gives CASNYRGPNQPQHF.

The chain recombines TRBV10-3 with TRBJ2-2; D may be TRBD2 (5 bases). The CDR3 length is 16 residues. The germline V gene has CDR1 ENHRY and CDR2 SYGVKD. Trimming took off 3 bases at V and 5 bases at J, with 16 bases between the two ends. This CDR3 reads CAISDIGGTRTGELFF. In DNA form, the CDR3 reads TGTGCCATCAGTGATATCGGAGGAACGAGGACCGGGGAGCTGTTTTTT.

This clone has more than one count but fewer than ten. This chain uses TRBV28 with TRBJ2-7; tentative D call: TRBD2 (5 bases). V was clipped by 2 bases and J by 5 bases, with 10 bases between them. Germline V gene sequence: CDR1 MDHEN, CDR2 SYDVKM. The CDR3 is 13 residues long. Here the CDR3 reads CASSLISGNEQYF. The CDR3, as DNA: TGTGCCAGCAGTTTAATCTCGGGGAACGAGCAGTACTTC.

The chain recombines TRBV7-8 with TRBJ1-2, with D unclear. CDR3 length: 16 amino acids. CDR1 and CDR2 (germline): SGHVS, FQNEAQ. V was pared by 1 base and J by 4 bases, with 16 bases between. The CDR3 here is CASSLGEVTLTYGYTF. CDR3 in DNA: TGTGCCAGCAGCTTAGGGGAGGTCACTTTGACCTATGGCTACACCTTC.

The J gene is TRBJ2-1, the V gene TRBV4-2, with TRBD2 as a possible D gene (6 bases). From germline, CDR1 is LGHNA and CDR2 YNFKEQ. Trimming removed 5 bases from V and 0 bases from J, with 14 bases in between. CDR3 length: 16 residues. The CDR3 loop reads CASSSFAGYSYNEQFF. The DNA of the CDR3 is TGTGCCAGCAGCTCCTTCGCGGGATACTCCTACAATGAGCAGTTCTTC.

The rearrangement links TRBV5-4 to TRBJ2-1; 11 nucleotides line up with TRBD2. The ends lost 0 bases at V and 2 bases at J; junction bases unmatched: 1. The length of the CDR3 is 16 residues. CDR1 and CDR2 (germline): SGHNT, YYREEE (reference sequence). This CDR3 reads CASSLDSGRAYNEQFF. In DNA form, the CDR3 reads TGTGCCAGCAGCTTGGATAGCGGGAGGGCCTACAATGAGCAGTTCTTC.

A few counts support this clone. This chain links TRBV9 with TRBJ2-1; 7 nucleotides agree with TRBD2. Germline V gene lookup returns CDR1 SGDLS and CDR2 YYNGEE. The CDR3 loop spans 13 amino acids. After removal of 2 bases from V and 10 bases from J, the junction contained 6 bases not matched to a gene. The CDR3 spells CASSVAPSGEQFF. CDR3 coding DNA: TGTGCCAGCAGCGTCGCCCCTAGCGGAGAGCAGTTCTTC.

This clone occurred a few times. CDR3 DNA sequence: TGTGCCAGCAGCTTGGCCCGGGCAGGGAGGGAGCAGTACTTC. Residues: CASSLARAGREQYF. The chain joins TRBV5-5 to TRBJ2-7; TRBD2 might be the D (6 bases). The V gene lost 0 bases and the J gene lost 7 bases, with 14 bases spanning the gap. Germline V gives CDR1 SGHKS, CDR2 YYEKEE (reference sequence). This CDR3 is 14 amino acids long.

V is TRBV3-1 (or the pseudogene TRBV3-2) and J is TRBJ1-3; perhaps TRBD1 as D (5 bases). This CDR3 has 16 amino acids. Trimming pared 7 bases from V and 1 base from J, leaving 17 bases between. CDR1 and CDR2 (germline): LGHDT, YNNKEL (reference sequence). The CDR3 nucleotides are TGTGCCAGCACCAACCGCCGGGGGTGGTCTGGAAACACCATATATTTT. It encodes CASTNRRGWSGNTIYF.